The 14 T cell receptor beta chains below come from one sample, sequenced in a study of blood T cell repertoires in COVID-19. The protocol was immunoSEQ multiplex PCR, while the TCRdb copy is restricted to in-frame clones and leaves out a portion. The repertoire has about 140,000 clones, around 88% of them found once; the top ten carry about 5%. What was sequenced was peripheral blood. Receptors originate from a human donor in a cohort sampled during active COVID-19.

The genes are TRBV19 and TRBJ1-1; 7 nucleotides align to TRBD1. CDR1 is LNHDA, CDR2 SQIVND, per germline (reference sequence). With V trimmed by 5 bases and J by 4 bases, 13 bases remained unmatched. There are 16 residues in the CDR3. The DNA for the CDR3 is TGTGCCAGTAGTCCCCGACAGGGAGGTAGGAGCACTGAAGCTTTCTTT. Protein product: CASSPRQGGRSTEAFF.

This clone was counted between two and nine times. The chain couples TRBV6-6 to TRBJ2-7; the match to TRBD1 covers 7 bases. The CDR3 loop spans 15 amino acids. The germline gives CDR1 MNHNY, CDR2 SVGAGI (reference sequence). Germline trimming cut 7 bases from V and 4 bases from J; bases unmatched to any gene: 13. The CDR3 loop reads CASTDRRQGSYEQYF. Written as DNA, the CDR3 is TGTGCCAGCACCGACCGCAGACAGGGATCTTACGAGCAGTACTTC.

V is TRBV28 and J is TRBJ2-2; D might be TRBD1 (5 bases). V was trimmed by 4 bases and J by 1 base, leaving 13 bases between them. This CDR3 is 16 amino acids long. CDR1 MDHEN and CDR2 SYDVKM come from the germline V gene. In DNA, the CDR3 is TGTGCCAGCAGTTCCCAGGGTCCTCTGAACACCGGGGAGCTGTTTTTT. Encoded protein: CASSSQGPLNTGELFF.

This clone was picked up one time. The rearrangement links TRBV7-8 to TRBJ2-7; 9 bases agree with TRBD1. V dropped 3 bases and J dropped 4; count of bases not matched to a gene: 7. Germline V CDR1 and CDR2: SGHVS, FQNEAQ. The CDR3 contains 15 residues. CDR3 region: CASSFRTGAPYEQYF. The CDR3 DNA reads as TGTGCCAGCAGCTTCAGGACAGGGGCCCCTTACGAGCAGTACTTC.

The V gene is TRBV10-3, the J gene TRBJ2-3, with a weak D call TRBD2 (6 bases). Germline CDR1 is ENHRY and CDR2 is SYGVKD. CDR3 size: 18 residues. With 3 bases removed from V and 2 bases from J, the gap between germline ends came to 21 bases. DNA of the CDR3: TGTGCCATCAGTGAACCCAGCGGGCCCGCAAGAAACACAGATACGCAGTATTTT. Protein sequence: CAISEPSGPARNTDTQYF.

This chain joins TRBV6-2 or TRBV6-3 and TRBJ1-1; D is perhaps TRBD1 (5 bases). This CDR3 contains 14 residues. V was cut by 5 bases and J by 1 base, with 11 bases left in between. CDR1 and CDR2 (germline): MNHEY, SVGEGT. This chain's CDR3 is CASSKWTQNTEAFF. CDR3 DNA sequence: TGTGCCAGCAGTAAATGGACACAGAACACTGAAGCTTTCTTT.

V usage is TRBV2 and J usage is TRBJ1-2, with D perhaps TRBD1 (6 bases). Germline-derived CDR1 and CDR2 are SNHLY and FYNNEI. Trimming stripped 8 bases from V and 6 bases from J, with 13 bases between. This CDR3 region has 12 residues. CDR3 residues: CASYSGQDGYTF. For the CDR3, the DNA is TGTGCCAGCTACTCGGGACAAGATGGCTACACCTTC.

The chain is built from TRBV19 and TRBJ2-5; the D gene is possibly TRBD1 (6 bases). The length of the CDR3 is 16 residues. Germline V gene lookup returns CDR1 LNHDA and CDR2 SQIVND (reference sequence). V lost 4 bases and J 2 bases, leaving 17 bases between the germline ends. The CDR3 DNA follows: TGTGCCAGTAGTAGATATGGGGACAACGGTCAAGAGACCCAGTACTTC. It is translated as CASSRYGDNGQETQYF.

This clone was seen a handful of times. The chain uses TRBV7-3 and TRBJ2-7; 9 nucleotides agree with TRBD1. The CDR3 covers 15 residues. Germline V gene data show CDR1 as SGHTA and CDR2 as FQGTGA. V lost 4 bases, J lost 5 bases, and 9 bases stayed unmatched. The CDR3 DNA follows: TGTGCCAGCAGCTATACCGGTACAGGGGGCCACGAGCAGTACTTC. Its protein product is CASSYTGTGGHEQYF. Full variable domain (missing parts from reference TRBV7-3 and TRBJ2-7): GAGVSQTPSNKVTEKGKYVELRCDPISGHTALYWYRQSLGQGPEFLIYFQGTGAADDSGLPNDRFFAVRPEGSVSTLKIQRTERGDSAVYLCASSYTGTGGHEQYFGPGTRLTVT.

The V call is TRBV10-2, the J call TRBJ2-7, with D perhaps matching TRBD2 (5 bases). The V end was cut by 6 bases, the J end by 5 bases, with 11 bases between. Germline-derived CDR1 and CDR2 are WSHSY and SAAADI. The CDR3 sequence is 12 residues long. Here the CDR3 reads CASSYGVDEQYF. The CDR3 DNA reads as TGCGCCAGCAGCTACGGGGTCGACGAGCAGTACTTC.

This chain joins TRBV11-2 and TRBJ1-4, with D unresolved. This CDR3 comprises 14 residues. Germline values: CDR1 SGHAT, CDR2 FQNNGV. V gave up 4 bases and J gave up 4 bases, with 10 bases separating them. The CDR3 DNA sequence: TGTGCCAGCAGCTATGGGCCTCTTAATGAAAAACTGTTTTTT. Its translation: CASSYGPLNEKLFF.

This clone was seen just once. The V and J genes are TRBV5-1 and TRBJ1-2; the D is unclear. From germline, CDR1 is SGHRS and CDR2 YFSETQ. CDR3 length: 15 residues. V was clipped by 0 bases and J by 5 bases, with 14 bases between them. CDR3 residues: CASSLDKTRPYGYTF. CDR3 nucleotides: TGCGCCAGCAGCTTGGATAAGACACGCCCGTATGGCTACACCTTC.

The rearrangement joins TRBV2 to TRBJ1-5; D call uncertain. This CDR3 is 16 amino acids long. Trimming took 1 base from V and 7 from J, leaving 17 bases between them. The germline CDR1 and CDR2 sequences are SNHLY and FYNNEI. Here the CDR3 reads CASSEGRQAPSQPQHF. The CDR3 DNA follows: TGTGCCAGCAGTGAAGGTCGGCAGGCCCCTAGCCAGCCCCAGCATTTT.

The chain recombines TRBV5-6 with TRBJ2-1, with 9 nucleotides matching TRBD2. V lost 3 bases, J lost 2 bases, and 9 bases stayed unmatched. Germline CDR1 and CDR2: SGHDT and YYEEEE. The CDR3 is made up of 17 amino acids. The CDR3 protein is CASSSYPGTSPYNEQFF. The CDR3 coding sequence is TGTGCCAGCAGCTCTTACCCCGGGACTAGCCCCTACAATGAGCAGTTCTTC. Full variable domain (missing parts from reference TRBV5-6 and TRBJ2-1): DAGVTQSPTHLIKTRGQQVTLRCSPKSGHDTVSWYQQALGQGPQFIFQYYEEEERQRGNFPDRFSGHQFPNYSSELNVNALLLGDSALYLCASSSYPGTSPYNEQFFGPGTRLTVL.